What follows are 27 T cell receptor beta chains derived from one specimen sequenced in a study of blood T cells in healthy people across ages. Next came a second PCR, run for roughly 7 to 12 cycles, which used a sample-barcoded 5' primer along with a J-beta primer mix. TCRdb reanalysed the 5' RACE reads using MiXCR and keeps one entry per CDR3 protein. This table holds around 520,000 distinct CDR3 sequences, about 25% found once. The same sample was also used in a study of T cells of mothers and their children.

What was sequenced was blood. All receptors derive from a boy younger than 10 in good health.

The chain joins TRBV12-3 or TRBV12-4 to TRBJ2-5; 14 bases align to TRBD2. This CDR3 is built from 18 residues. The V gene end was trimmed by 0 bases and the J gene end by 4 bases; junction bases not matched to a gene: 7. CDR3 in amino acids: CASSLAGLAGEWRETQYF. Here the CDR3 DNA reads TGTGCCAGCAGTTTAGCGGGACTAGCGGGAGAATGGAGAGAGACCCAGTACTTC.

V gene TRBV2 combines with J gene TRBJ1-6, with D tentatively TRBD1 (5 bases). The V and J ends lost 6 bases and 10 bases respectively, with 13 bases between them. The CDR3 has 13 residues. The V gene's germline CDR1 is SNHLY and CDR2 FYNNEI. CDR3 in amino acids: CASSEPGRSPLHF. The CDR3 region has the DNA TGTGCCAGCAGCGAACCAGGGAGGTCACCCCTCCACTTT.

The chain carries TRBV21-1 and TRBJ2-3; the D segment call TRBD1 is taken from the table without a DNA check. TRBV21-1 is labeled a pseudogene. This CDR3 has 17 amino acids. CDR3 nucleotide sequence: TGTGCCCGTAGAGTACAGGGGGCGATTGGTGGCACAGATACGCAGTATTTT. Amino acid sequence: CARRVQGAIGGTDTQYF.

This clonotype was detected only a few times. V usage is TRBV10-3 and J usage is TRBJ1-1, with 11 bases identical to TRBD1. The CDR3 runs to 14 residues. V was clipped by 10 bases and J by 10 bases; unmatched bases: 14. Germline CDR1 and CDR2: ENHRY and SYGVKD. CDR3 loop: CATRVSGQGARAFF. The CDR3 DNA follows: TGTGCCACCAGGGTGTCCGGACAGGGGGCGCGAGCTTTCTTT.

The chain carries TRBV2 and TRBJ2-1, with D perhaps TRBD2 (5 bases). The J call may be faulty, since TRBJ2-7 better matches the DNA end. This CDR3 spans 14 amino acids. CDR1 is SNHLY and CDR2 is FYNNEI in the germline V gene. In DNA, the CDR3 is TGTGCCAGCAGTGGAAGCCGAGGGTCCTACGAGCAGTACTTC. Translated: CASSGSRGSYEQYF.

This clonotype was counted between two and nine times. The chain links TRBV6-2 or TRBV6-3 to TRBJ2-7; TRBD2 matches 10 bases. CDR1 MNHEY and CDR2 SVGEGT come from the germline V gene. V lost 0 bases, J lost 5 bases, and 7 bases stayed unmatched. The CDR3 is 16 amino acids. CDR3 sequence (DNA): TGTGCCAGCAGTTACTCGTGGCTAGCGGGAGACGACGAGCAGTACTTC. Translation: CASSYSWLAGDDEQYF.

The V call is TRBV12-3 or TRBV12-4, the J call TRBJ1-4; D gene uncertain. The V gene lost 5 bases and the J gene lost 8 bases, with 9 bases spanning the gap. This CDR3 has 12 amino acids. CDR3 DNA: TGTGCCAGCAGTCGGACGAGCGAAAAACTGTTTTTT. Its protein product is CASSRTSEKLFF.

With respect to this clonotype: The junction departs from germline at one end; a sequencing error may be responsible. The chain combines TRBV5-1 with TRBJ2-1; 7 bases are shared with TRBD2. The CDR3 covers 15 residues. Germline V lookup: CDR1 SGHRS, CDR2 YFSETQ. The CDR3 DNA reads TGCGCCGGCAGCCTCCCTAGCGGTTCCTACAATGAGCAGTTCTTC. It specifies CAGSLPSGSYNEQFF.

The chain carries TRBV7-9 and TRBJ2-1; D is unclear. The CDR3 contains 14 residues. The germline V and J ends were trimmed by 5 bases and 3 bases, with 11 bases remaining between them. The germline CDR1 and CDR2 sequences are SEHNR and FQNEAQ (reference sequence). For the CDR3, the DNA is TGTGCCAGCAGCGCCTACCCCCTCTACAATGAGCAGTTCTTC. Amino acids: CASSAYPLYNEQFF.

This clonotype was seen only a few times. The chain joins TRBV18 to TRBJ2-7; weak D call: TRBD1 (6 bases). Germline CDR1 and CDR2: KGHSH and LQKENI. This CDR3 spans 15 amino acids. The V gene lost 5 bases and the J gene lost 3 bases, with 17 bases spanning the gap. CDR3 bases: TGTGCCAGCTCAGGAGGAAGAGGGGGTAACTACGAGCAGTACTTC. Its translation is CASSGGRGGNYEQYF. The full variable domain, its missing parts supplied by reference TRBV18 and TRBJ2-7, is NAGVMQNPRHLVRRRGQEARLRCSPMKGHSHVYWYRQLPEEGLKFMVYLQKENIIDESGMPKERFSAEFPKEGPSILRIQQVVRGDSAAYFCASSGGRGGNYEQYFGPGTRLTVT.

This chain joins TRBV12-3 or TRBV12-4 and TRBJ2-7; perhaps TRBD1 as D (6 bases). The J call is uncertain, as TRBJ2-5 better fits the DNA end. CDR3 size: 15 residues. CDR3 DNA sequence: TGTGCCAGCAGTTTAGGACAGGCCCCTCAGGGGACCCAGTACTTC. Its protein is CASSLGQAPQGTQYF.

This clonotype was detected only a few times. The J gene is TRBJ2-2, the V gene TRBV5-1; tentatively, D is TRBD1 (6 bases). The length of the CDR3 is 15 residues. Germline-derived CDR1 and CDR2 are SGHRS and YFSETQ. V was clipped by 2 bases and J by 5 bases, with 13 bases between them. Here the CDR3 reads CASSLGQLLTGELFF. CDR3 bases: TGCGCCAGCAGCTTAGGACAGCTTTTGACCGGGGAGCTGTTTTTT.

The table lists this clonotype with a few counts. This could be a read error, since a much larger clone is one nucleotide away. Since no conserved phenylalanine or tryptophan closes the CDR3, a read error is the likely cause. The chain links TRBV7-9 to TRBJ1-1; the D is unclear. Trimming removed 2 bases from V and 4 bases from J, with 11 bases in between. This CDR3 has 14 amino acids. The germline V gene has CDR1 SEHNR and CDR2 FQNEAQ (reference sequence). The DNA for the CDR3 is TGTGCCAGCAGCTTAAACGGTCGAACCACTGAAGCTTTCCTT. This gives the protein CASSLNGRTTEAFL.

This clonotype came up a few times. The V gene is TRBV4-3, the J gene TRBJ2-1; 10 bases match TRBD2. The DNA end favors TRBJ2-7, so the J call may be wrong. The germline V gene encodes CDR1 LGHNA and CDR2 YSLEER. This CDR3 is built from 17 residues. The DNA for the CDR3 is TGCGCCAGCAGCCAAGGGACTAGCGGCACAAGCTCCTACGAGCAGTACTTC. Protein sequence: CASSQGTSGTSSYEQYF.

The chain is built from TRBV21-1 and TRBJ2-3; the table calls TRBD2, which could not be checked here. TRBV21-1 is classified as a pseudogene. This CDR3 contains 20 residues. DNA for the CDR3: TGTGCCAGCAGCCCTCCTCCCAGGCCCCGCTATGGGATCCGCACAGATACGCAGTATTTT. It specifies CASSPPPRPRYGIRTDTQYF.

The genes are TRBV29-1 and TRBJ2-2, with D unresolved. Trimming took 7 bases from V and 2 from J, leaving 8 bases between them. This CDR3 has 12 residues. Germline CDR1 SQVTM, CDR2 ANQGSEA. CDR3 protein: CSAALNTGELFF. The DNA of the CDR3 is TGCAGCGCAGCATTAAACACCGGGGAGCTGTTTTTT.

This clonotype was recorded a few times. The chain employs TRBV4-2 and TRBJ2-1; D is ambiguous. The CDR3 contains 14 residues. Trimming removed 1 base from V and 9 bases from J, with 13 bases in between. Per germline, CDR1 LGHNA and CDR2 YNFKEQ. The CDR3 region is CASSQGDEAGEQFF. For the CDR3, the DNA is TGTGCCAGCAGCCAAGGGGATGAGGCAGGTGAGCAGTTCTTC.

In its sample, this clonotype was seen a few times. The chain has TRBV7-9 and TRBJ2-5; D remains unclear. With the DNA end fitting TRBJ2-7 better, the J assignment may be wrong. The CDR3 totals 11 residues. The germline V gene has CDR1 SEHNR and CDR2 FQNEAQ (reference sequence). This CDR3 reads CASSPQYEQYF. In DNA form, the CDR3 reads TGTGCCAGCAGCCCGCAATACGAGCAGTACTTC.

The J gene is TRBJ2-4, the V gene TRBV7-2; tentatively, D is TRBD2 (6 bases). In germline, CDR1 is SGHTA, CDR2 FQGNSA. V dropped 6 bases and J dropped 8 bases, with 14 bases sitting between them. The CDR3 runs 13 residues. CDR3 sequence (DNA): TGTGCCAGCAGGCGGGGCCGCGAAGACATTCAGTACTTC. As protein: CASRRGREDIQYF.

This clonotype turned up a few times. The V call is TRBV7-9, the J call TRBJ2-3; 8 bases line up with TRBD2. Per the germline V gene, CDR1 is SEHNR and CDR2 is FQNEAQ (reference sequence). V shed 5 bases, J shed 1 base, and the junction held 2 bases outside the gene matches. CDR3 size: 14 residues. The CDR3 sequence: CASSPLAGTDTQYF. CDR3 DNA: TGTGCCAGCAGCCCACTAGCGGGCACAGATACGCAGTATTTT. Supplemented by reference TRBV7-9 and TRBJ2-3, the full variable domain reads DTGVSQNPRHKITKRGQNVTFRCDPISEHNRLYWYRQTLGQGPEFLTYFQNEAQLEKSRLLSDRFSAERPKGSFSTLEIQRTEQGDSAMYLCASSPLAGTDTQYFGPGTRLTVL.

On this clonotype itself: An end of the junction differs from the germline gene, which may be a read error. The chain joins TRBV6-2 or TRBV6-3 to TRBJ2-5; 10 bases map to TRBD2. CDR1 and CDR2 from the germline V gene are MNHEY and SVGEGT. This CDR3 spans 15 amino acids. Written as DNA, the CDR3 is TGTGCCGGCAGTTACGGGACTAGCGCCCAAGAGACCCAGTACTTC. Protein sequence: CAGSYGTSAQETQYF.

The CDR3 protein is CASSLFSRREWSYNEQFF. CDR3 DNA: TGTGCCAGCAGTTTATTCTCCCGACGGGAGTGGTCCTACAATGAGCAGTTCTTC. V and J are TRBV12-3 or TRBV12-4 and TRBJ2-1, with a weak D call TRBD2 (6 bases). V was pared by 2 bases and J by 1 base, with 18 bases between. The CDR3 is 18 residues long.

This chain links TRBV5-1 with TRBJ1-4; the D is unclear. The germline gives CDR1 SGHRS, CDR2 YFSETQ. The V gene lost 2 bases and the J gene lost 4 bases, with 9 bases spanning the gap. The CDR3 covers 14 residues. The DNA of the CDR3 is TGCGCCAGCAGCTTCCGACACAGTAATGAAAAACTGTTTTTT. Translating it yields CASSFRHSNEKLFF.

In regard to this clonotype: A much more abundant neighbour one base away suggests this may be a read error. V and J are TRBV6-6 and TRBJ2-5; 13 bases align to TRBD2. CDR3 length: 15 residues. Germline V CDR1 and CDR2: MNHNY, SVGAGI (reference sequence). The CDR3 DNA sequence: TGTCCCAGCAGCCGGACTAGCGGGGGACCAGAGACCCAGTACTTC. Protein sequence: CPSSRTSGGPETQYF.

V is TRBV4-1 and J is TRBJ2-1; 16 positions match TRBD2. This CDR3 contains 19 residues. Trimming at V came to 1 base and at J to 2 bases, leaving 5 bases not matched to a gene. CDR1 is MGHRA and CDR2 is YSYEKL in the germline V gene. CDR3 DNA: TGCGCCAGCAGCCAAGCGAAGGGACTAGCGGGAGGGCCCTACAATGAGCAGTTCTTC. Its translation: CASSQAKGLAGGPYNEQFF.

The chain has TRBV10-2 and TRBJ2-3, with D perhaps being TRBD1 or TRBD2 (6 bases each). The CDR3 spans 15 residues. Trimming stripped 8 bases from V and 3 bases from J, with 18 bases between. The germline gives CDR1 WSHSY, CDR2 SAAADI. The CDR3 nucleotides are TGCGCCAGCGGTACCCGGGGGCTTAAAACAGATACGCAGTATTTT. Protein sequence: CASGTRGLKTDTQYF.

This clonotype has at least ten counts. The V call is TRBV7-9, the J call TRBJ1-4; tentatively, D is TRBD1 (5 bases). The CDR3 runs 15 residues. CDR1 is SEHNR, CDR2 FQNEAQ, per germline (reference sequence). V lost 5 bases, J lost 2 bases, and 12 bases lay in between. Written as DNA, the CDR3 is TGTGCCAGCAGCCTCGCAGGGAACACTAATGAAAAACTGTTTTTT. It is translated as CASSLAGNTNEKLFF. The full variable domain, with the rest looked up from reference TRBV7-9 and TRBJ1-4, is DTGVSQNPRHKITKRGQNVTFRCDPISEHNRLYWYRQTLGQGPEFLTYFQNEAQLEKSRLLSDRFSAERPKGSFSTLEIQRTEQGDSAMYLCASSLAGNTNEKLFFGSGTQLSVL.